One sample yielded the 25 T cell receptor beta chains listed below, sequenced in a study of read filtering for tumor transcriptome and immune sequencing. From 300 to 450 ng of RNA, a library with molecular barcoded alpha/delta and beta/gamma adaptors was made. Each CDR3 protein gets one entry after TCRdb re-called the reads with MiXCR. The sample shows 100,000 to 150,000 distinct CDR3 sequences, 10% to 15% of them seen only once. Sequencing input: a population of CD138-negative cells sorted from bone marrow. The receptors were sampled from a donor aged 40 or older with multiple myeloma.

This clonotype was detected many times. This chain joins TRBV7-2 and TRBJ2-1; D is unclear. Germline lookup yields CDR1 SGHTA and CDR2 FQGNSA. Trimming left V 5 bases short and J 2 bases short, with 16 bases between. The CDR3 loop spans 16 amino acids. CDR3 loop: CASSLTTGFTYNEQFF. CDR3 nucleotides: TGTGCCAGCAGCCTCACTACGGGTTTCACCTACAATGAGCAGTTCTTC.

About this clonotype: The conserved final phenylalanine or tryptophan is absent from the CDR3, which likely points to a read error. The chain has TRBV7-9 and TRBJ2-3; weak D call: TRBD1 (5 bases). The CDR3 is 17 amino acids. The V end lost 7 bases, the J end lost 0 bases, and 20 bases lay between the germline ends. CDR1 and CDR2 (germline): SEHNR, FQNEAQ (reference sequence). The CDR3 sequence is CASTTWGKDLSTDTQYL. CDR3 coding DNA: TGTGCCAGCACTACTTGGGGCAAAGATCTTAGCACAGATACGCAGTATTTA.

This clonotype was observed many times. This chain uses TRBV29-1 with TRBJ2-3; 8 positions match TRBD2. Trimming at V came to 4 bases and at J to 7 bases, leaving 4 bases not matched to a gene. In germline, CDR1 is SQVTM, CDR2 ANQGSEA. CDR3 length equals 12 residues. The CDR3 spells CSVGREGNTQYF. The DNA for the CDR3 is TGCAGCGTTGGCCGGGAGGGGAATACGCAGTATTTT.

This clonotype was recorded many times. J is TRBJ1-5 and V is TRBV5-6; D uncertain. The CDR3 extends over 15 amino acids. Germline CDR1 reads SGHDT; CDR2 reads YYEEEE. V lost 4 bases and J lost 4, with 15 bases in between. The CDR3 here is CASSILRGRNQPQHF. DNA for the CDR3: TGTGCCAGCAGCATACTCCGGGGTCGAAATCAGCCCCAGCATTTT.

At least ten counts were recorded for this clonotype. The chain recombines TRBV19 with TRBJ1-5; no definite D call. Germline CDR1 LNHDA, CDR2 SQIVND (reference sequence). Trimming took off 7 bases at V and 2 bases at J, with 18 bases between the two ends. This CDR3 spans 16 amino acids. The CDR3 coding sequence is TGTGCCAGTATCACGAACCCCCGCGACGGCAATCAGCCCCAGCATTTT. Its protein is CASITNPRDGNQPQHF. The complete variable domain, with remaining parts taken from reference TRBV19 and TRBJ1-5, reads DGGITQSPKYLFRKEGQNVTLSCEQNLNHDAMYWYRQDPGQGLRLIYYSQIVNDFQKGDIAEGYSVSREKKESFPLTVTSAQKNPTAFYLCASITNPRDGNQPQHFGDGTRLSIL.

This clonotype occurred many times. The rearrangement links TRBV19 to TRBJ1-2; D is possibly TRBD1 (5 bases). The CDR3 spans 14 residues. V dropped 3 bases and J dropped 3 bases, with 11 bases sitting between them. Looked up from germline, CDR1 is LNHDA and CDR2 is SQIVND (reference sequence). The DNA of the CDR3 is TGTGCCAGTAGTATCCCGACAGAAGACTATGGCTACACCTTC. It translates to CASSIPTEDYGYTF.

In its sample, this clonotype was seen many times. The chain has TRBV6-6 and TRBJ2-1, with D unresolved. Germline lookup yields CDR1 MNHNY and CDR2 SVGAGI (reference sequence). This CDR3 has 15 residues. Trimming took off 1 base at V and 1 base at J, with 8 bases between the two ends. This CDR3 reads CASSYFPESYNEQFF. The CDR3, as DNA: TGTGCCAGCAGTTACTTTCCGGAGTCCTACAATGAGCAGTTCTTC.

The chain carries TRBV7-2 and TRBJ1-1; D is undetermined. Germline loops: CDR1 SGHTA, CDR2 FQGNSA. The ends were cut back, 4 bases at V and 6 bases at J, with 12 bases in the middle. The CDR3 is made up of 13 amino acids. The CDR3 is CASSSIPGSEAFF. The CDR3 coding sequence is TGTGCCAGCAGCTCCATTCCGGGTTCTGAAGCTTTCTTT.

This clonotype was recorded many times. The chain employs TRBV18 and TRBJ2-3, with 9 bases fitting TRBD1. V was clipped by 5 bases and J by 2 bases; unmatched bases: 2. Germline CDR1 is KGHSH and CDR2 is LQKENI. The CDR3 length is 14 residues. The CDR3 nucleotides are TGTGCCAGCTCAACAGGGGGCCACACAGATACGCAGTATTTT. Translating it yields CASSTGGHTDTQYF.

In this sample, this clonotype turned up many times. This chain joins TRBV11-2 and TRBJ1-1, with D perhaps TRBD1 (6 bases). Deletions cut 6 bases from V and 4 bases from J, with 12 bases between. The CDR3 extends over 13 amino acids. CDR1 SGHAT and CDR2 FQNNGV come from the germline V gene. The CDR3 DNA follows: TGTGCCAGCAGATACGGACAGATCACTGAAGCTTTCTTT. Protein sequence: CASRYGQITEAFF.

This chain joins TRBV20-1 and TRBJ1-2, with D tentatively TRBD1 (5 bases). Germline V gives CDR1 DFQATT, CDR2 SNEGSKA (reference sequence). V dropped 0 bases and J dropped 4 bases, with 15 bases sitting between them. This CDR3 is 15 amino acids long. Written as DNA, the CDR3 is TGCAGTGCTAGAGATACGGGGCAGGGTGCCTATGGCTACACCTTC. Translation gives CSARDTGQGAYGYTF.

This clonotype was counted many times. J is TRBJ2-1 and V is TRBV7-8, with 12 bases aligning to TRBD2. The V segment lost 5 bases and the J segment 1 base; nucleotides outside the gene matches: 12. CDR1 and CDR2 (germline): SGHVS, FQNEAQ. CDR3 length: 19 amino acids. CDR3 DNA: TGTGCCAGCAGCCCCCGGGCGGCTAGCGGGAGGGGGTCCTACAATGAGCAGTTCTTC. It yields the protein CASSPRAASGRGSYNEQFF.

This clonotype was counted a single time. A read error is possible here, since a much larger clone lies one base away. This chain connects TRBV20-1 to TRBJ1-1; weak D call: TRBD1 (5 bases). CDR3 length: 13 residues. Germline loops: CDR1 DFQATT, CDR2 SNEGSKA (reference sequence). CDR3 sequence reads: CSARPPGNAEAFF. As DNA, the CDR3 is TGCAGTGCTAGACCTCCAGGGAACGCTGAAGCTTTCTTT.

This clonotype was detected many times. The rearrangement uses TRBV12-3 or TRBV12-4 and TRBJ1-4, with 10 bases matching TRBD1. There are 15 residues in the CDR3. V shed 6 bases, J shed 8 bases, and the junction held 9 bases outside the gene matches. This CDR3 is CASSQRTGGGEKLFF. CDR3 DNA sequence: TGTGCCAGCAGCCAACGGACAGGGGGAGGGGAAAAACTGTTTTTT.

This clonotype was seen only a few times. CDR3 loop: CASSLTLTRNEQFF. In DNA, the CDR3 is TGTGCCAGCAGCTTGACACTTACTCGTAATGAGCAGTTCTTC. This chain connects TRBV11-1 to TRBJ2-1; unclear D gene. The ends were cut back, 3 bases at V and 7 bases at J, with 13 bases in the middle. Germline V gene sequence: CDR1 SGHAT, CDR2 FQDESV (reference sequence). The CDR3 is 14 amino acids.

There are many counts of this clonotype. The chain has TRBV7-2 and TRBJ1-1; D is unresolved. The ends were cut back, 2 bases at V and 11 bases at J, with 9 bases in the middle. The CDR3 is made up of 11 amino acids. CDR1 is SGHTA, CDR2 FQGNSA, per germline. The CDR3 coding sequence is TGTGCCAGCAGCTTAAGGCAGAAGGCTTTCTTT. Its protein product is CASSLRQKAFF.

About this clonotype itself: This likely comes from a read error, as the CDR3 has no conserved phenylalanine or tryptophan at its end. The chain uses TRBV5-1 and TRBJ2-2; TRBD1 matches at 7 bases. This CDR3 is built from 15 residues. In germline, CDR1 is SGHRS, CDR2 YFSETQ. V lost 2 bases and J lost 4; bases outside the gene matches: 5. The CDR3 spells CASSFRQGCTGELFY. CDR3 in DNA: TGCGCCAGCAGCTTTCGACAGGGCTGCACCGGGGAGCTGTTTTAT.

In its sample, this clonotype was seen many times. The chain recombines TRBV7-9 with TRBJ2-5, with D hard to call. Germline values: CDR1 SEHNR, CDR2 FQNEAQ (reference sequence). This CDR3 has 14 amino acids. V was shortened by 1 base and J by 4 bases, with 10 bases between the two germline ends. CDR3 residues: CASSLVAGPETQYF. CDR3 coding DNA: TGTGCCAGCAGCTTAGTGGCAGGCCCAGAGACCCAGTACTTC.

This clonotype was detected ten times or more. The chain uses TRBV5-1 and TRBJ2-2; 8 nucleotides align to TRBD1. CDR1 is SGHRS and CDR2 is YFSETQ in the germline V gene. This CDR3 is built from 15 residues. V lost 0 bases to trimming and J lost 3 bases; unmatched junction nucleotides: 1. In DNA, the CDR3 is TGCGCCAGCAGCTTGGGACAGGGGCACACCGGGGAGCTGTTTTTT. The encoded protein is CASSLGQGHTGELFF.

The sample holds many counts of this clonotype. The chain couples TRBV6-6 to TRBJ1-5; D remains unclear. CDR1 and CDR2 (germline): MNHNY, SVGAGI (reference sequence). This CDR3 region has 15 residues. The V end lost 7 bases, the J end lost 0 bases, and 13 bases lay between the germline ends. CDR3 region: CASTFETGSNQPQHF. The CDR3 nucleotides read TGTGCCAGCACCTTCGAGACGGGTAGCAATCAGCCCCAGCATTTT.

This clonotype was counted once. Just one base apart from a much larger clone, this may be a read error. The V call is TRBV5-1, the J call TRBJ1-5, with TRBD1 matching 7 bases. This CDR3 has 15 amino acids. V shed 5 bases, J shed 5 bases, and the junction held 10 bases outside the gene matches. In germline, CDR1 is SGHRS, CDR2 YFSETQ. CDR3 sequence (DNA): TGCGCCAGCAGTCCAGGGGGTTTAACCGATCAGCCCCAGCATTTT. It yields the protein CASSPGGLTDQPQHF.

The chain employs TRBV23-1 and TRBJ2-2; 9 bases are shared with TRBD1. TRBV23-1 has ORF status, its function being uncertain. V gave up 4 bases and J gave up 6 bases; unmatched junction bases: 15. This CDR3 is 18 amino acids long. CDR3 amino acids: CASSPRDRDIFNAGELFF. For the CDR3, the DNA is TGCGCCAGCAGTCCCCGGGACAGGGACATCTTTAACGCCGGGGAGCTGTTTTTT.

At least ten counts were recorded for this clonotype. The CDR3 bases are TGCAGCGTTGCCCGCGGAACTGGAAACAATGAGCAGTTCTTC. Translated: CSVARGTGNNEQFF. The V gene is TRBV29-1, the J gene TRBJ2-1, with D unclear. CDR3 length: 14 residues. The germline V gene encodes CDR1 SQVTM and CDR2 ANQGSEA. V was trimmed by 4 bases and J by 5 bases, leaving 15 bases between them.

This clonotype was detected a few times. Just one base apart from a much larger clone, this may be a read error. The chain uses TRBV10-3 and TRBJ1-5; weak D call: TRBD1 (6 bases). Germline V gives CDR1 ENHRY, CDR2 SYGVKD. V gave up 3 bases and J gave up 5 bases, with 17 bases separating them. The CDR3 extends over 16 amino acids. The CDR3 nucleotides read TGTGCCATCAGTGAAGGAGGGAGAGGGGGTTATCAGCCCCAGCATTTT. Translating it yields CAISEGGRGGYQPQHF.

In its sample, this clonotype was seen many times. This chain joins TRBV29-1 and TRBJ2-6; no clear D. The germline V gene encodes CDR1 SQVTM and CDR2 ANQGSEA. The germline V and J ends were trimmed by 7 bases and 0 bases, with 7 bases remaining between them. CDR3 length: 13 residues. CDR3 in DNA: TGCAGCGCCGCAGACTCTGGGGCCAACGTCCTGACTTTC. This sequence encodes CSAADSGANVLTF.